The T cell receptor beta chain described here comes from a study of cytomegalovirus exposure and HLA in healthy donors. Regarding the study as a whole: Presence/absence results assume similar sequencing depth per donor, which may not hold. Most TCR sequences showed up rarely, but some public TCRs showed up in many donors.

Both 60 Vbeta primers and 13 Jbeta primers went into the PCR. Only in-frame clones appear in the TCRdb table, and some are missing; sequencing was by immunoSEQ multiplex PCR. Its table records approximately 80,000 clones. CDR1 and CDR2 (germline): LNHNV, YYDKDF (reference sequence). The CDR3 contains 17 residues. The J segment lost 5 bases and the V segment lost 0 bases, leaving 10 bases of the junction unmatched. As concerns this clone: The antigen is not known.

This sequence originates from a woman in her 30s in good health and CMV-seronegative. The sample was PBMCs. V gene TRBV15 combines with J gene TRBJ2-1; 7 bases agree with TRBD1. CDR3 in amino acids: CATSRDVRDRNHNEQFF. The DNA for the CDR3 is TGTGCCACCAGCAGAGATGTCAGGGACAGAAATCACAATGAGCAGTTCTTC.